This entry concerns a single T cell receptor beta chain. This clonotype came up many times. It has no known antigen specificity. One base away there is no much larger clone; base qualities are not given. Preparation of the library involved multiplex PCR. Sequencer: Illumina HiSeq 4000. To build TCR beta libraries, CDR3 regions were amplified by Arm-PCR using iRepertoire HTBI primers. Gel purification was performed on PCR products prior to sequencing. On the authors' methods: A total of fewer than 80 TRBV and 14 TRBJ segments were identified across samples and were used for gene usage analysis of CDR3 amino acid clonotypes. Filtered high-quality paired reads were merged into contigs using COPE and FqMerger. BLAST was used to align contigs to IMGT TRBV, TRBD and TRBJ reference genes, with CDR3 defined following IMGT. Clonotypes above 0.1% frequency were classified as highly expanded clones. Shannon entropy was used to measure repertoire diversity, and the Gini coefficient was used to measure V-J evenness. A clonotype found in more than one individual was treated as public. TCRdb reprocessing: public reads trimmed at Q25 with fastp, clones called with MiXCR, in-frame beta chains kept. Every CDR3 protein is listed once, alongside the most common genes and DNA of its rows. TCRdb's processing, not the authors', yielded these V and J calls. The sample includes roughly 450,000 distinct CDR3 sequences, with about 20% observed a single time. Roughly 30% of the sample comes from the top ten.

This record belongs to a study of regulatory T cells in long-lasting Graves disease (dated by TCRdb to the early 2020s). With respect to the entire study: Persistent Graves' disease meant more than 5 years of antithyroid drug treatment with TSH receptor autoantibodies that stayed positive. Antithyroid drugs had been taken for about 10.3 years on average by persistent Graves' disease patients in the clinical cohort. A total of about 35 samples underwent TCR sequencing: some 13 from persistent and 20 from newly diagnosed Graves' disease patients. The study was conducted in China and was registered as a clinical trial. This study used TCR sequencing and RNA sequencing of peripheral blood to compare persistent Graves' disease patients against newly diagnosed Graves' disease patients. Overall results and qualifications from the work: A larger number of public clonotypes was shared among persistent patients (fewer than 3,000) than among newly diagnosed patients (around 880). Sequencing and analysis were restricted to the TCR beta chain. As a limitation, the authors acknowledged that the small sample size may reduce accuracy. Only peripheral blood was studied, because thyroid tissue, the primary lesion, was inaccessible. TRBV28, TRBJ1-2 and TRBJ2-5 were preferentially used in persistent disease, while TRBV20-1 and TRBJ2-1 were favored in newly diagnosed disease. Compared with newly diagnosed patients, persistent Graves' disease patients had lower TCR Shannon entropy and fewer highly expanded clones, which suggests clonal expansion.

The time point label on this specimen signifies: persistent/refractory GD, antithyroid drugs over 5 years with positive TRAb. For both TCR sequencing and RNA sequencing, RNA was extracted from PBMCs in TRIzol. The diagnosis of Graves' disease was made according to American Thyroid Association guidelines. Patients were recruited from an endocrinology department in Xi'an, China. Each patient gave approximately 10 milliliters of peripheral blood, collected in an EDTA anticoagulant tube. Ficoll Paque Plus density gradient separation was used to isolate PBMCs, and no additional T cell sorting was done. An Agilent 2100 Bioanalyzer and agarose gel were used to assess RNA quality, and a NanoDrop 2000 was used to measure RNA concentration. CDR1 and CDR2, per the germline V gene (reference sequence), are DFQATT and SNEGSKA. The CDR3 contains 14 residues, cysteine and phenylalanine counted. Of the read, only the CDR3 DNA is kept; its 42 bases are in frame from base 1. V is cut by 5 bases and J by 0 bases, and the space between the germline ends is 10 bases.

The TCR was taken from a female donor with Graves disease. The rearrangement joined TRBV20-1 to TRBJ2-2, and the D gene may be TRBD2, 5 bases matching. Material: peripheral blood mononuclear cells (PBMCs), obtained when the disease was refractory, from a patient treated with antithyroid drugs. The DNA sequence reads TGCAGTGCTCAGGACTTGGCGAACACCGGGGAGCTGTTTTTT. This encodes CSAQDLANTGELFF.